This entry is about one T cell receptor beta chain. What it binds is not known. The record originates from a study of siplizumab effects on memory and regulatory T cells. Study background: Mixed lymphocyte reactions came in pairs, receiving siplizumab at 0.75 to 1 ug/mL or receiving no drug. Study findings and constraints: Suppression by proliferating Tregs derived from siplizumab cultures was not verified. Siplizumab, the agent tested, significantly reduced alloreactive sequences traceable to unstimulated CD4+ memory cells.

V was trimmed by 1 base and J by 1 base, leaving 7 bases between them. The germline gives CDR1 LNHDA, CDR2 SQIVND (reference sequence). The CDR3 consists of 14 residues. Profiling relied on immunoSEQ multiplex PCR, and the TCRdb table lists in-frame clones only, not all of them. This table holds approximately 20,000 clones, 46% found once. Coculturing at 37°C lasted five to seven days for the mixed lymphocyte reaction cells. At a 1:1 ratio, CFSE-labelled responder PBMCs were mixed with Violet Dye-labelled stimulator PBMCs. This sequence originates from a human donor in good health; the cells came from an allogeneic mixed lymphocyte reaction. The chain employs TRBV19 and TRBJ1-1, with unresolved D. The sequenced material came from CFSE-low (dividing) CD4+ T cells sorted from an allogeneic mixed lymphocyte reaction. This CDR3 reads CASSIGYGNTEAFF. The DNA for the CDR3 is TGTGCCAGTAGTATAGGTTACGGGAACACTGAAGCTTTCTTT.